This TCR beta chain derives from a study of vaccination and CD4 T cells after COVID-19 (dated 2022 in TCRdb). Context from the whole study: Convalescent patients had a positive SARS-CoV-2 result on nasal swab PCR, and of these patients, nine had mild disease and one had severe disease. Control cultures used a CEFX viral epitope pool as positive control, an HIV-1 Nef peptide pool as negative control, or no peptide. The cultures were stimulated with overlapping spike peptide pools from SARS-CoV-2 and from the common cold coronaviruses HCoV-NL63, HCoV-OC43 and HCoV-229E. Participants got two doses of the Pfizer-BioNTech BNT162b2 vaccine (n=8) or two doses of the Moderna mRNA-1273 vaccine (n=2). Post-vaccine blood samples were collected a median of approximately 77 days after the second vaccine dose, ranging from about 13 to 250 days. Post-COVID blood samples from convalescent patients were collected a median of roughly 100 days after diagnosis, with a range of roughly 30 to 170 days. In 10 COVID-19 convalescent patients and 4 infection-naive healthy vaccine recipients, the spike-specific CD4+ TCR repertoire before mRNA vaccination was compared with the repertoire after mRNA vaccination. The convalescent cohort comprised six males and four females, including two Hispanic individuals, seven Caucasians, two Asians and one multiracial person. General conclusions and limits of the study: Among the post-vaccine SARS-CoV-2-reactive clones in convalescent patients, a median 86.3% showed up only after vaccination, which suggests vaccine-specific priming. Of the vaccine-specific clones found in convalescent patients, nearly all (304 of 307) were mono-reactive for SARS-CoV-2 spike instead of being cross-reactive with common cold coronaviruses. The median number of SARS-CoV-2-reactive clonotypes rose from about 23 after infection to about 40 after vaccination, but the change was not significant. The number of convalescent patients in the study was relatively small, and the study did not examine early timepoints following natural infection.

The sample's treatment or condition label, decoded: 10-day PBMC culture with coronavirus spike peptide pools or control peptides (ViraFEST assay). To expand antigen-specific T cells with peptide pools and then pick out the expanded clonotypes through TCR sequencing, the study relied on the ViraFEST assay. The convalescent patients' positive SARS-CoV-2 PCR tests were from March to December 2020, which was before the Alpha, Beta and Delta variants emerged in the United States. Each well held around 1.9 million PBMCs cultured with around 10 ug/ml peptide pools in IMDM containing around 5% human AB serum and 9 to 10 IU/ml IL-2. Half of the culture medium was replaced with fresh IL-2-containing medium on days 3 and 7. After approximately 11 days of culture, CD4+ T cells were isolated by negative selection with the EasySep CD4+ T cell isolation kit. PBMCs were separated from whole blood using Ficoll-Paque Plus gradient centrifugation and then either used fresh or cryopreserved at -140C. Triplicate wells were generally used for each culture condition.

Library construction relied on PCR. At the Johns Hopkins FTIC core, DNA from the cultured CD4+ T cells underwent TCR sequencing with the Oncomine TCR Beta short-read assay. The QIAamp micro DNA kit was used to extract genomic DNA from the cultured CD4+ T cells. The Oncomine TCR Beta libraries from cultured CD4+ T cells were pooled using unique dual indexes and then sequenced on an Illumina iSeq 100. The original pipeline was this. Non-productive sequences were removed, and CDR3s not starting with C, not ending with F or W, or shorter than 7 amino acids were discarded. Antigen-specific clonotypes were identified with the MANAFEST web application by comparing peptide-stimulated wells with reference and other culture wells. For a clone to be called positive, the clone needed an FDR below 0.05, an odds ratio above 5, and a productive frequency above 0.1% in at least two of three replicate wells. Cross-reactive clonotypes were defined as significantly expanded in both SARS-CoV-2 spike wells and at least one common cold coronavirus spike condition. CDR3 homology was assessed with Levenshtein distances (stringdist) and unrooted phylogenetic trees (ape) in R version 3.6.1. TCRdb reran the public reads through fastp at Q25 and MiXCR, keeping productive beta chains. When rows share a CDR3 protein, they turn into one entry using the most common DNA and genes. These V and J calls originate from TCRdb's pipeline instead of the authors' own analysis. The sample table shows approximately 9,700 distinct CDR3 sequences, and 30% are seen once. The ten largest clones add up to about 9.8% of the sample.

Relative to germline, V is 0 bases shorter and J is 5 bases shorter, with 10 bases between their ends. CDR1 and CDR2, per the germline V gene, are SGHTA and FQGNSA. The CDR3, from cysteine to phenylalanine, totals 14 residues. Just the 42-base CDR3 DNA is kept, in frame starting at base 1. This clonotype was detected a few times. Its antigen specificity is not known. No much larger clone exists at a distance of one base, and base qualities are not known. The chain joins TRBV7-2 to TRBJ2-5; the D gene is not confidently resolved. The receptor was derived from a human donor who had recovered from COVID-19. Sequencing used CD4+ T cells from blood, cultured in vitro, obtained after SARS-CoV-2 vaccination. The nucleotide sequence is TGTGCCAGCAGCTTAGCGGCCAGTGGGGAGACCCAGTACTTC. This gives the protein CASSLAASGETQYF.